A few counts support the clone carrying this TCR beta chain. Its antigen remains unknown. The data belong to a study of siplizumab effects on memory and regulatory T cells. General study findings and limits: The Treg-derived share of mappable alloreactive CD4+ clones averaged approximately 71% with siplizumab and approximately 30% in controls.

Clones were sequenced by immunoSEQ multiplex PCR, and TCRdb holds only the in-frame ones, with some missing. Here the sample spans around 120,000 clones, approximately 94% being singletons. Trimming shortened V by 2 bases and J by 4 bases, and 12 bases separated the two germline ends. Germline CDR1 MNHNS, CDR2 SASEGT. This CDR3 is 15 amino acids long. The receptor comes from a human donor in good health. Sequenced input: non-Treg CD4+ T cells sorted from blood. V is TRBV6-1 and J is TRBJ1-5; D gene ambiguous. This chain's CDR3 is CASSEFSRGNQPQHF. CDR3 bases: TGTGCCAGCAGTGAATTTTCTCGAGGAAATCAGCCCCAGCATTTT.